This T cell receptor beta chain stems from a study of human T cells and chemical hapten exposure (dated by TCRdb to the early 2020s). Study-wide context: The libraries were sequenced as a pool, and the TCR yield per sample differed mostly because of small variations in library volumes within the pool. Each blood RNA sample was used to sequence both TCR alpha and TCR beta chains. Peripheral blood TCR repertoire changes were tracked in vivo in alopecia patients during primary and secondary sensitization to the hapten diphenylcyclopropenone (DPC). General conclusions and limits of the study: The number of TCRs above 1 in 1000 frequency did not change with DPC sensitization; there was no evidence of global repertoire structure alterations. Repeated subsampling changed both the strength of the expansion versus patch-test correlation and the threshold at which that correlation became significant.

About this clonotype itself: Its antigen is not yet known. No per-base quality is available; no much larger clone lies one base away.

The time point label for this specimen denotes: healthy volunteer bleed at 6 weeks. Total RNA was extracted from unfractionated whole blood collected in Tempus Blood RNA tubes. A handful of healthy volunteers were used as TCR sequencing controls and were bled at day 0, 2 weeks and 6 weeks. The V end loses 4 bases and the J end loses 0 bases, and a stretch of 7 bases separates them. Looking up the germline V gene yields CDR1 SGHRS and CDR2 YFSETQ. Counted from cysteine to phenylalanine, this CDR3 has 14 amino acids. Of all the DNA, just the CDR3 is kept, 42 bases in frame from base 1. Receptor libraries were prepared by RACE. Instrument used: NextSeq 500. During library preparation, unique molecular identifiers were attached to individual cDNA molecules so that TCRs could be counted quantitatively and reproducibly. The paper's processing steps were these. Samples had a median of roughly 100,000 TCRs, with a range from roughly 23,224 to 700,000. V, J and CDR3 annotation of the TCR reads was carried out using the Decombinator software suite. Every sample was subsampled to the same number of TCRs (28,000) for the PS versus PT1 abundance plots. TCRs were defined as expanded if absent before sensitization and observed at least eight times at the 2-week time point. TCRdb reworked the public reads: Q25 trimming with fastp, MiXCR clone assembly, productive beta chains retained. Records with the same CDR3 protein are collapsed into one entry carrying the most frequent genes and DNA. The V and J calls follow TCRdb's processing rather than the paper's. Recorded for this sample are about 65,000 distinct CDR3 sequences; roughly 6.6% of them occurred a single time. 3% to 3.5% of the sample is held by the ten biggest clonotypes.

The rearranged segments are TRBV5-1 and TRBJ1-4; the D gene identity is not certain. The sample was whole blood. This clonotype was sampled from a female donor in good health. Some clones in this sample may be carry-over from other donors' samples. The nucleotides are TGCGCCAGCAGCGACGGGCCAACTAATGAAAAACTGTTTTTT. Its amino acids are CASSDGPTNEKLFF. The variable domain in full, with residues beyond the CDR3 obtained from the reference TRBV5-1 and TRBJ1-4 genes, is KAGVTQTPRYLIKTRGQQVTLSCSPISGHRSVSWYQQTPGQGLQFLFEYFSETQRNKGNFPGRFSGRQFSNSRSEMNVSTLELGDSALYLCASSDGPTNEKLFFGSGTQLSVL.